This entry concerns a single T cell receptor (beta chain). The CDR3 is 11 amino acids. Authors' analysis steps: Estimates of nucleated cell counts were drawn from the amplification of reference gene primers. Sequenced by immunoSEQ multiplex PCR; TCRdb stores in-frame clones only, minus some. That table supplies the V and J calls and clone size; D and trimming were determined from the DNA. Of some 150,000 clones in the sample, 91% were seen once. This specimen belongs to a study of blood T cell repertoires in COVID-19. Study-level information: Acute and convalescent COVID-19 samples came from the United States, Italy and Spain.

The receptor was derived from a man aged 45 to 65 with acute or convalescent COVID-19. The sequenced sample was peripheral blood. The rearrangement links TRBV12-2 to TRBJ1-5. TRBV12-2 is assigned pseudogene status. CDR3 protein: CASRPRPREHF. CDR3 bases: TGTGCAAGTCGCCCCCGACCGAGGGAGCATTTT.